The source of this T cell receptor beta chain is a study of blood T cell repertoires in COVID-19. Study-wide context: There were acute and convalescent COVID-19 samples, and they came from the United States, Italy and Spain.

This CDR3 contains 14 residues. V gave up 9 bases and J gave up 1 base; unmatched junction bases: 5. The germline V gene encodes CDR1 SNHLY and CDR2 FYNNEI. Per the authors' pipeline: From reference gene primer amplification, estimates of nucleated cell counts were derived. Here immunoSEQ multiplex PCR was the method, and the copy in TCRdb shows in-frame clones only, minus some. That table furnishes V, J and clone size, whereas the DNA furnished D and trimming. The sample lists 60,000 to 75,000 clones; roughly 85% were seen once. The gene calls are TRBV2 and TRBJ1-5; 8 nucleotides line up with TRBD1. The source material was peripheral blood. This receptor was obtained from a human donor in a cohort sampled during active COVID-19. The CDR3 region is CASTGGTSNQPQHF. The CDR3 DNA reads as TGTGCCAGTACAGGGGGAACGAGCAATCAGCCCCAGCATTTT.